Listed below are T cell receptor beta chains from one sample, sequenced in a study of blood T cells in healthy people across ages. Each CDR3 protein is one row after TCRdb ran MiXCR on the 5' RACE reads. The sample lists 910,000 or so distinct CDR3 sequences, roughly half seen once, with about a fifth in the top ten. The sample comprised blood. Receptors were obtained from a woman aged 55-69 years in good health. The CDR3 runs from the conserved cysteine through the conserved F or W. D genes are given only for firm matches. Some rows mark clone size as missing; the rest say once, few, many or name a class of expanded clone.

V: TRBV28
length: 14
J: TRBJ2-7
size: .
D: .
CDR3: CASSSPRRSFEQYF
DNA: TGTGCCAGCAGTTCCCCCAGGCGCTCGTTCGAGCAGTACTTC

V: TRBV10-2
length: 17
J: TRBJ1-6
size: .
D: TRBD1
CDR3: CASSESGQAYYNSPLHF
DNA: TGCGCCAGCAGTGAATCGGGACAGGCGTACTATAATTCACCCCTCCACTTT

V: TRBV5-4
length: 16
J: TRBJ2-7
size: .
D: TRBD2
CDR3: CASSFGTSGSTYEQYF
DNA: TGTGCCAGCAGCTTCGGGACTAGCGGGAGTACCTACGAGCAGTACTTC

V: TRBV14
length: 16
J: TRBJ2-5
size: .
D: TRBD1
CDR3: CASSPRTGGFRETQYF
DNA: TGTGCCAGCAGCCCGCGGACAGGGGGTTTTCGAGAGACCCAGTACTTC

V: TRBV5-1
length: 15
J: TRBJ1-3
size: .
D: .
CDR3: CASSWDTSSGNTIYF
DNA: TGCGCCAGCAGTTGGGACACAAGCTCTGGAAACACCATATATTTT

V: TRBV5-4
length: 15
J: TRBJ2-7
size: .
D: TRBD2
CDR3: CASSLAAGEAYEQYF
DNA: TGTGCCAGCAGCTTGGCAGCGGGAGAAGCCTACGAGCAGTACTTC

V: TRBV12-3/TRBV12-4
length: 13
J: TRBJ2-3
size: .
D: .
CDR3: CASRAAGTDAQYF
DNA: TGTGCCAGCCGAGCGGCGGGCACAGATGCGCAGTATTTT

V: TRBV3-1
length: 15
J: TRBJ1-6
size: .
D: .
CDR3: CASSQDAQAHQPLHF
DNA: TGTGCCAGCAGCCAAGATGCGCAGGCCCACCAACCCCTCCACTTT

V: TRBV7-9
length: 16
J: TRBJ2-3
size: .
D: .
CDR3: CASSLIVRSIADTQYF
DNA: TGTGCCAGCAGCTTAATTGTCAGGTCAATCGCAGATACGCAGTATTTT

V: TRBV20-1
length: 14
J: TRBJ1-5
size: once
D: .
CDR3: CSARDRVGNQPQHF
DNA: TGCAGTGCTAGAGACAGGGTTGGGAATCAGCCCCAGCATTTT

V: TRBV9
length: 13
J: TRBJ2-7
size: .
D: .
CDR3: CASSVGSENGQYF
DNA: TGTGCCAGCAGCGTAGGCAGTGAGAACGGGCAGTACTTC

V: TRBV6-1
length: 14
J: TRBJ1-2
size: .
D: TRBD1
CDR3: CASSAGGVPHGYTF
DNA: TGTGCCAGCAGTGCAGGGGGCGTTCCGCATGGCTACACCTTC

V: TRBV29-1
length: 12
J: TRBJ2-3
size: .
D: .
CDR3: CSVVWETDTQYF
DNA: TGCAGCGTTGTTTGGGAAACAGATACGCAGTATTTT

V: TRBV20-1
length: 17
J: TRBJ2-2
size: .
D: TRBD2
CDR3: CSANSDRLAANTGELFF
DNA: TGCAGTGCTAACTCCGACAGACTAGCGGCCAACACCGGGGAGCTGTTTTTT

V: TRBV28
length: 16
J: TRBJ2-5
size: .
D: .
CDR3: CASSRPKGGLVETQYF
DNA: TGTGCCAGCAGCAGACCCAAGGGGGGCCTGGTAGAGACCCAGTACTTC

V: TRBV4-1
length: 14
J: TRBJ1-5
size: few
D: .
CDR3: CASSQVGRHQPQHF
DNA: TGCGCCAGCAGCCAAGTAGGGCGGCATCAGCCCCAGCATTTT

V: TRBV7-9
length: 14
J: TRBJ1-2
size: .
D: .
CDR3: CASSSSSGHYGYTF
DNA: TGTGCCAGCAGCTCCTCTTCGGGACACTATGGCTACACCTTC

V: TRBV4-2
length: 13
J: TRBJ2-7
size: many
D: .
CDR3: CASSLDIYYEQYF
DNA: TGTGCCAGCAGCCTAGACATTTATTACGAGCAGTACTTC

V: TRBV29-1
length: 17
J: TRBJ2-1
size: .
D: TRBD2
CDR3: CSVLPTSGLKKGNEQFF
DNA: TGCAGCGTTCTTCCGACTAGCGGATTGAAAAAGGGCAATGAGCAGTTCTTC

V: TRBV9
length: 14
J: TRBJ2-3
size: .
D: .
CDR3: CASREGLRTDTQYF
DNA: TGTGCCAGCAGGGAGGGATTGCGCACAGATACGCAGTATTTT

V: TRBV5-8
length: 17
J: TRBJ2-6
size: few
D: TRBD2
CDR3: CASSSGTFSSGANVLTF
DNA: TGTGCCAGCAGCAGCGGGACTTTCAGCTCTGGGGCCAACGTCCTGACTTTC

V: TRBV29-1
length: 14
J: TRBJ2-3
size: few
D: .
CDR3: CSNRQDSSTDTQYF
DNA: TGCAGTAATCGACAAGATTCTAGCACAGATACGCAGTATTTT

V: TRBV7-2
length: 16
J: TRBJ1-4
size: .
D: TRBD1
CDR3: CASSSGQSSTNEKLFF
DNA: TGTGCCAGCAGCTCGGGACAGTCTTCAACTAATGAAAAACTGTTTTTT

V: TRBV29-1
length: 14
J: TRBJ2-1
size: .
D: .
CDR3: CSVDYGGRWNEQFF
DNA: TGCAGCGTTGATTATGGCGGGCGATGGAATGAGCAGTTCTTC

V: TRBV20-1
length: 13
J: TRBJ1-5
size: .
D: .
CDR3: CSARGTDNQPQHF
DNA: TGCAGTGCTAGAGGGACTGACAATCAGCCCCAGCATTTT

V: TRBV20-1
length: 13
J: TRBJ2-5
size: few
D: TRBD2
CDR3: CSANRGRGETQYF
DNA: TGCAGTGCTAATCGCGGGAGGGGGGAGACCCAGTACTTC

V: TRBV7-9
length: 13
J: TRBJ1-5
size: once
D: .
CDR3: CASSPWVSQPQHF
DNA: TGTGCCAGCAGCCCTTGGGTTTCTCAGCCCCAGCATTTT

V: TRBV12-3/TRBV12-4
length: 17
J: TRBJ2-7
size: .
D: TRBD2
CDR3: CASSPGTSGGEFHEQYF
DNA: TGTGCCAGCAGTCCGGGGACTAGCGGGGGGGAATTCCACGAGCAGTACTTC

V: TRBV6-2/TRBV6-3
length: 13
J: TRBJ2-7
size: few
D: .
CDR3: CAAQTRRFYEQYF
DNA: TGTGCCGCCCAAACCCGCAGGTTTTACGAGCAGTACTTC

V: TRBV10-3
length: 15
J: TRBJ2-5
size: once
D: .
CDR3: CAISEAAAEAETQYF
DNA: TGTGCCATCAGTGAGGCGGCGGCAGAGGCAGAGACCCAGTACTTC

V: TRBV27
length: 17
J: TRBJ2-3
size: .
D: TRBD2
CDR3: CASSLLAGSTIGDTQYF
DNA: TGTGCCAGCAGTTTGTTAGCGGGCTCCACTATCGGAGATACGCAGTATTTT

V: TRBV6-5
length: 16
J: TRBJ2-7
size: once
D: .
CDR3: CASSYLRDVEVYEQYF
DNA: TGTGCCAGCAGTTACCTCAGGGACGTGGAGGTCTACGAGCAGTACTTC

V: TRBV20-1
length: 14
J: TRBJ2-7
size: once
D: TRBD2
CDR3: CSASWTSGSRKQYF
DNA: TGCAGTGCTAGTTGGACTAGCGGGAGTAGAAAGCAGTACTTC

V: TRBV7-2
length: 16
J: TRBJ1-6
size: .
D: .
CDR3: CASSSVAGRQNSPLHF
DNA: TGTGCCAGCAGCTCAGTAGCCGGCCGACAAAATTCACCCCTCCACTTT

V: TRBV6-2/TRBV6-3
length: 15
J: TRBJ2-1
size: once
D: TRBD2
CDR3: CASSYRSGREYEQFF
DNA: TGTGCCAGCAGTTATAGAAGCGGGAGAGAGTATGAGCAGTTCTTC

V: TRBV12-3/TRBV12-4
length: 13
J: TRBJ2-1
size: .
D: .
CDR3: CASSLGPRNEQFF
DNA: TGTGCCAGCAGTTTAGGACCGAGAAATGAGCAGTTCTTC

V: TRBV3-1
length: 14
J: TRBJ2-7
size: many
D: TRBD1
CDR3: CASSQGGLTYEQYF
DNA: TGCGCCAGCAGCCAAGGGGGCCTTACCTACGAGCAGTACTTC

V: TRBV15
length: 14
J: TRBJ1-2
size: .
D: .
CDR3: CATSRDRTFYGYTF
DNA: TGTGCCACCAGCAGAGATCGCACTTTCTATGGCTACACCTTC

V: TRBV20-1
length: 15
J: TRBJ2-7
size: many
D: TRBD2
CDR3: CSARILAGAAYEQYF
DNA: TGCAGTGCTAGAATCCTAGCGGGAGCCGCCTACGAGCAGTACTTC

V: TRBV20-1
length: 14
J: TRBJ2-5
size: .
D: .
CDR3: CSARGRGGPETQYF
DNA: TGCAGTGCTAGGGGCAGGGGCGGGCCAGAGACCCAGTACTTC

V: TRBV3-1
length: 12
J: TRBJ2-1
size: .
D: .
CDR3: CASSSAESSQFF
DNA: TGTGCCAGCAGCAGCGCCGAGTCTAGTCAGTTCTTC

V: TRBV7-2
length: 16
J: TRBJ2-5
size: few
D: .
CDR3: CASSSLPGGPQETQYF
DNA: TGTGCCAGCAGCTCACTTCCCGGGGGGCCCCAAGAGACCCAGTACTTC

V: TRBV10-3
length: 12
J: TRBJ2-5
size: .
D: TRBD1
CDR3: CATGQGSETQYF
DNA: TGTGCCACGGGACAGGGGTCGGAGACCCAGTACTTC

V: TRBV28
length: 12
J: TRBJ2-5
size: few
D: .
CDR3: CASSAGTETQYF
DNA: TGTGCCAGCAGTGCCGGGACGGAGACCCAGTACTTC

V: TRBV6-6
length: 12
J: TRBJ2-4
size: once
D: .
CDR3: CASSSELNIQYF
DNA: TGTGCCAGCAGTTCGGAGCTAAACATTCAGTACTTC

V: TRBV4-1
length: 19
J: TRBJ2-2
size: .
D: .
CDR3: CASSHYKTHPRFSTGELFF
DNA: TGCGCCAGCAGCCATTACAAGACACACCCCCGATTTTCCACCGGGGAGCTGTTTTTT

V: TRBV18
length: 16
J: TRBJ1-5
size: .
D: TRBD1
CDR3: CASSTGQSYSNQPQHF
DNA: TGTGCCAGCTCAACGGGACAGAGCTATAGCAATCAGCCCCAGCATTTT

V: TRBV6-5
length: 16
J: TRBJ2-3
size: .
D: TRBD2
CDR3: CASRSVAGAMTDTQYF
DNA: TGTGCCAGCAGAAGCGTAGCGGGAGCGATGACAGATACGCAGTATTTT

V: TRBV7-8
length: 15
J: TRBJ2-2
size: .
D: .
CDR3: CASSLGRPGPGELFF
DNA: TGTGCCAGCAGCTTAGGTCGACCCGGACCCGGGGAGCTGTTTTTT

V: TRBV5-1
length: 15
J: TRBJ2-5
size: .
D: .
CDR3: CASSRGWGSQETQYF
DNA: TGCGCCAGCAGCAGGGGTTGGGGTAGCCAAGAGACCCAGTACTTC

V: TRBV7-2
length: 14
J: TRBJ2-2
size: .
D: .
CDR3: CASSSDWATGELFF
DNA: TGTGCCAGCAGCTCAGACTGGGCCACCGGGGAGCTGTTTTTT

V: TRBV4-1
length: 15
J: TRBJ2-3
size: .
D: .
CDR3: CASSRERVETDTQYF
DNA: TGCGCCAGCAGCCGCGAGCGGGTAGAAACAGATACGCAGTATTTT